This T cell receptor (beta chain) was obtained from a study of OX40 agonist ivuxolimab in advanced cancers. Method: immunoSEQ multiplex PCR; TCRdb's copy keeps in-frame clones and lacks some. The sample holds 100,000 or so clones; about 92% are singletons and the top ten take 3% to 3.5%. This TCR derives from an adult with an advanced solid tumor such as melanoma, head and neck, liver or kidney cancer. The sample was CD4+ or CD8+ T cells sorted from blood, taken in a trial of the OX40 agonist ivuxolimab.

The CDR3 is CAWRTGNQPQHF. The CDR3 DNA is TGTGCCTGGCGGACGGGCAATCAGCCCCAGCATTTT. The chain has TRBV30 and TRBJ1-5; D is unclear. The CDR3 totals 12 residues. In germline, CDR1 is GTSNPN, CDR2 SVGIG (reference sequence). V lost 5 bases, J lost 2 bases, and 7 bases lay in between.